The source of this T cell receptor (beta chain) is a study of identifying expanded T cells in peripheral blood. Notes on the study in general: Differentially abundant clones: roughly 1.2 between replicates, about 15 at around 15 days, approximately 19 at four. Variance in clone template counts between approximately 2-week samples significantly increased with total template count across all healthy donors.

TCRdb's copy holds only in-frame clones and misses some; the assay was immunoSEQ multiplex PCR. The sample includes 75,000 to 100,000 clones, about 88% of them seen just once. CDR1 SGHDN and CDR2 FVKESK come from the germline V gene. The CDR3 loop spans 15 amino acids. The ends were cut back, 1 base at V and 9 bases at J, with 19 bases in the middle. Remarks on this clone: Its antigen is currently unknown.

This chain joins TRBV14 and TRBJ2-7; possible D gene TRBD2, 5 bases. The clonotype was recovered from a person aged 18 to 70 in good health. The sequenced sample was blood. The CDR3: CASSQGGAVWAGQYF. CDR3 in DNA: TGTGCCAGCAGCCAAGGGGGAGCGGTATGGGCAGGGCAGTACTTC.